Listed below are T cell receptor beta chains from one sample, sequenced in a study of blood T cell repertoires in COVID-19. Clones were read by immunoSEQ multiplex PCR, and TCRdb kept only the in-frame ones, dropping some. The sample holds under 140,000 clones, 60% to 80% seen once. The sequenced sample consisted of peripheral blood. The origin of the receptors is a woman of 80 years or more with active or convalescent COVID-19. The CDR3 runs from the conserved cysteine through the conserved F or W. Each record gives: clone size, D gene, V gene, J gene, CDR3 DNA, CDR3 protein. The D gene is left open where the match is weak. Clone size, where shown, is once, few, many, or a class for clones that have expanded.

>.|.|TRBV12-3/TRBV12-4|TRBJ1-1
TGTGCCAGCCAGGGGATCCGGAACACTGAAGCTTTCTTT
CASQGIRNTEAFF
>.|.|TRBV12-3/TRBV12-4|TRBJ1-2
TGTGCCAGCAGTTTAGAACAGGACTATGGCTACACCTTC
CASSLEQDYGYTF
>.|TRBD1|TRBV2|TRBJ2-3
TGTGCCAGCAGGGACAGGGGTCATACAGATACGCAGTATTTT
CASRDRGHTDTQYF
>few|.|TRBV5-1|TRBJ1-5
TGCGCCAGCAGCCTAGATAGCAATCAGCCCCAGCATTTT
CASSLDSNQPQHF
>.|.|TRBV5-1|TRBJ2-2
TGCGCCAGCAGCTTGACACATCCGAACACCGGGGAGCTGTTTTTT
CASSLTHPNTGELFF
>.|TRBD2|TRBV20-1|TRBJ2-3
TGCAGTGCTAGTTCGACTAGCGGGAGTCCAGATACGCAGTATTTT
CSASSTSGSPDTQYF
>.|TRBD1|TRBV5-8|TRBJ2-7
TGTGCCAGCAGCTTAGTCCAGACAGGGGGGTATCAGTACTTC
CASSLVQTGGYQYF
>few|.|TRBV25-1|TRBJ2-1
TGTGCCAGCAGTGAAGCTGGTAGCTCCTACAATGAGCAGTTCTTC
CASSEAGSSYNEQFF
>.|.|TRBV28|TRBJ1-3
TGTGCCAGCAGTTTCTTGAAAGGGGGTAGTGGAAACACCATATATTTT
CASSFLKGGSGNTIYF
>.|.|TRBV6-4|TRBJ2-2
TGTGCCAGCAGTCCCTGGAGTGCCACCGGGGAGCTGTTTTTT
CASSPWSATGELFF
>.|.|TRBV11-2|TRBJ1-1
TGTGCCAGCAGCTTAGATCTGGGGGAGGGGAACACTGAAGCTTTCTTT
CASSLDLGEGNTEAFF
>.|.|TRBV7-9|TRBJ1-2
TGTGCCAGCACCTGGGGGGGGTTGTATTATGGCTACACCTTC
CASTWGGLYYGYTF
>few|.|TRBV7-3|TRBJ2-2
TGTGCCAGCAGCTTTTCGACTAGAGGGGAGCTGTTTTTT
CASSFSTRGELFF
>.|.|TRBV28|TRBJ1-1
.
CASSTSGQGFTEAFF
>.|.|TRBV7-9|TRBJ1-1
TGTGCCAGCAGCTCCGACAGGAGGATAAACACTGAAGCTTTCTTT
CASSSDRRINTEAFF
>once|.|TRBV7-3|TRBJ2-7
TGTGCCAGCAGCTTAAGCGGGTATGGCTACGAGCAGTACTTC
CASSLSGYGYEQYF
>.|TRBD2|TRBV18|TRBJ2-1
TGTGCCAGCTCACCCCGTGCACTAGCGGGAGGCCCGTACAATGAGCAGTTCTTC
CASSPRALAGGPYNEQFF
>.|TRBD1|TRBV10-3|TRBJ2-7
TGTGCCTCAGGGACAGGGGGCTTCTACGAGCAGTACTTC
CASGTGGFYEQYF
>.|.|TRBV7-2|TRBJ2-7
TGTGCCAGCAGCGCCGGCCCAGGCTACGAGCAGTACTTC
CASSAGPGYEQYF
>.|.|TRBV21-1|TRBJ2-5
TGTGCCAGCACCCGCCCGACTAGCGGGAGGGAAGAGACCCAGTACTTC
CASTRPTSGREETQYF
>once|TRBD1|TRBV5-1|TRBJ2-6
TGCGCCAGCAGCTTGGCCGCGACAGGGGACTCTGGGGCCAACGTCCTGACTTTC
CASSLAATGDSGANVLTF
>.|TRBD2|TRBV5-1|TRBJ2-2
TGCGCCAGCAGCTATGGGACTAGCGGGAGGGCCCGGGCCGGGGAGCTGTTTTTT
CASSYGTSGRARAGELFF
>.|.|TRBV7-9|TRBJ2-7
TGTGCCAGCAGCCCCGGAATTCCTAGGGAGCAGTACTTC
CASSPGIPREQYF
>.|TRBD1|TRBV15|TRBJ2-1
TGTGCCACCAGCAGAGATGGACAGGGGGCCCACAATGAGCAGTTCTTC
CATSRDGQGAHNEQFF
>.|.|TRBV12-5|TRBJ2-3
TGTGCTAGTGGTTTGACAGGGACCACAGATACGCAGTATTTT
CASGLTGTTDTQYF
>.|TRBD1|TRBV7-9|TRBJ1-1
TGTGCCAGCAGCTTAGATTGGACAGGGTACACTGAAGCTTTCTTT
CASSLDWTGYTEAFF
>.|TRBD2|TRBV11-1|TRBJ2-3
TGTGCCAGCACCGGAGGTTGGACTAGCGGGAGGGATACGCAGTATTTT
CASTGGWTSGRDTQYF
>.|TRBD2|TRBV6-2/TRBV6-3|TRBJ2-1
TGTGCCAGCAGCTCCCTCCCGGGACTAGCTGAGCAGTTCTTC
CASSSLPGLAEQFF
>.|.|TRBV2|TRBJ2-7
TGTGCCAGCAGTATGGAGATCGAGCAGTACTTC
CASSMEIEQYF
>.|TRBD2|TRBV4-1|TRBJ2-5
TGCGCCAGCAGGGGGCTAGCGGCCGCATCGGGGGAGACCCAGTACTTC
CASRGLAAASGETQYF
>.|TRBD1|TRBV30|TRBJ1-1
TGTGCCTGGAGGGGGGACAGGGGTTACACTGAAGCTTTCTTT
CAWRGDRGYTEAFF
>.|.|TRBV4-1|TRBJ1-1
TGCGCCAGCAGCCAAGCTACAGTCCTACCGGGGGCTTTCTTT
CASSQATVLPGAFF
>.|.|TRBV6-6|TRBJ2-3
TGTGCCAGCAGGCGGTTACTCACAGATACGCAGTATTTT
CASRRLLTDTQYF
>.|.|TRBV6-1|TRBJ1-2
TGTGCCAGCAGTGAATCTCAGGGTGGGGTTTATGGCTACACCTTC
CASSESQGGVYGYTF
>.|.|TRBV7-2|TRBJ2-1
TGTGCCAGCAGCTTAGCGGGAGAGAGAAATGAGCAGTTCTTC
CASSLAGERNEQFF
>.|.|TRBV10-2|TRBJ1-4
TGCGCCAAACGGAGGGAAAGGGGAGCGGAAAAACTGTTTTTT
CAKRRERGAEKLFF
>.|TRBD1|TRBV15|TRBJ2-7
TGTGCCACCAGCCGGGACAGGGCTTCCTACGAGCAGTACTTC
CATSRDRASYEQYF
>.|TRBD1|TRBV3-1/TRBV3-2|TRBJ2-5
TGTGCCAGCAGAACCTCGGGACAGCCTGGTAGGACCCAGTACTTC
CASRTSGQPGRTQYF